The next 17 T cell receptor beta chains were all read from a single sample in a study of blood T cells in healthy people across ages. The authors ran a second PCR of about 6 to 12 cycles using a sample-barcoded 5' primer and a J-beta primer mix. TCRdb processed the 5' RACE reads anew with MiXCR; each CDR3 protein has one entry. The sample lists more than 800,000 distinct CDR3 sequences, roughly 45% seen once, with 18% in the top ten. Material: blood. Every receptor here comes from a woman aged 55 to 70 in good health.

This clonotype was seen just once. The V call is TRBV6-6, the J call TRBJ2-3; 8 bases match TRBD1. Germline V CDR1 and CDR2: MNHNY, SVGAGI (reference sequence). V shed 0 bases, J shed 6 bases, and the junction held 11 bases outside the gene matches. This CDR3 spans 17 amino acids. The CDR3 region has the DNA TGTGCCAGCAGTTACTCTCGATTCAGGGGGCATACGGATACGCAGTATTTT. The encoded protein is CASSYSRFRGHTDTQYF.

This clonotype was seen a few times. V and J are TRBV25-1 and TRBJ2-1; a possible D gene is TRBD1 (5 bases). Germline lookup yields CDR1 MGHDK and CDR2 SYGVNS. Trimming stripped 7 bases from V and 8 bases from J, with 9 bases between. This CDR3 is built from 11 residues. The CDR3 sequence is CASNQGYEQFF. CDR3 sequence (DNA): TGTGCCAGCAACCAGGGCTATGAGCAGTTCTTC.

The chain links TRBV30 to TRBJ2-5, with D possibly TRBD2 on 5 matching bases. The DNA end favors TRBJ2-7, so the J call may be wrong. The V gene's germline CDR1 is GTSNPN and CDR2 SVGIG (reference sequence). The CDR3 totals 13 residues. CDR3 amino acids: CAWSTAGPYEQYF. DNA for the CDR3: TGTGCCTGGAGTACCGCGGGCCCCTACGAGCAGTACTTC.

With respect to this clonotype: One end of the junction fails to match germline, which may point to a read error. In DNA form, the CDR3 reads TGTGCCAGCAGCTCCACGTTCTCGGCTGAGCGGTTCTTC. Protein: CASSSTFSAERFF. This chain connects TRBV7-3 to TRBJ2-1; no clear D gene. Germline-derived CDR1 and CDR2 are SGHTA and FQGTGA. This CDR3 region has 13 residues.

This chain links TRBV9 with TRBJ2-1, with D possibly called TRBD1 or TRBD2 (5 bases each). CDR3 size: 17 residues. V lost 0 bases to trimming and J lost 4 bases, with 17 bases between them. Germline V CDR1 and CDR2: SGDLS, YYNGEE. For the CDR3, the DNA is TGTGCCAGCAGCGTAGGAGGGGTCGCCGTGGGATACAATGAGCAGTTCTTC. This translates into CASSVGGVAVGYNEQFF.

The rearrangement joins TRBV12-3 or TRBV12-4 to TRBJ2-1, with 8 bases that match TRBD2. J was trimmed by 7 bases and V by 6 bases; bases with no gene match: 11. The length of the CDR3 is 15 residues. The CDR3 reads CASRTLREDRNEQFF. The CDR3 DNA is TGTGCCAGCAGGACGCTGCGGGAGGACCGAAATGAGCAGTTCTTC.

The genes are TRBV20-1 and TRBJ2-5; no clear D. Per germline, CDR1 DFQATT and CDR2 SNEGSKA (reference sequence). The CDR3 totals 13 residues. V lost 3 bases and J lost 2, with 10 bases in between. The CDR3, as DNA: TGCAGTGCTAGGGTTATTGGGCAAGAGACCCAGTACTTC. Its translation: CSARVIGQETQYF.

The gene calls are TRBV12-5 and TRBJ1-5; D ambiguous. Deletions cut 7 bases from V and 0 bases from J, with 10 bases between. Germline V gene lookup returns CDR1 LGHNT and CDR2 FRNRAP. The CDR3 sequence is 14 residues long. The DNA of the CDR3 is TGTGCTAGTGCCGGCAGCTATAGCAATCAGCCCCAGCATTTT. Translating it yields CASAGSYSNQPQHF.

There are a few counts of this clonotype. The V and J genes are TRBV20-1 and TRBJ2-1; TRBD2 is a possible D gene (5 bases). CDR3 length equals 15 residues. Germline CDR1 reads DFQATT; CDR2 reads SNEGSKA (reference sequence). Trimming removed 7 bases at V and 2 bases at J, with 18 bases between. The CDR3 is CSGRVGMRAYNEQFF. The CDR3 nucleotides are TGCAGTGGCCGCGTCGGGATGAGGGCCTACAATGAGCAGTTCTTC.

This clonotype was observed a few times. This chain uses TRBV7-9 with TRBJ2-3; 9 nucleotides line up with TRBD1. Germline CDR1 SEHNR, CDR2 FQNEAQ (reference sequence). Trimming cost V 6 bases and J 1 base; bases outside gene matches: 5. The CDR3 length is 15 residues. Here the CDR3 reads CASSARDRGTDTQYF. The DNA for the CDR3 is TGTGCCAGCAGTGCCCGGGACAGGGGCACAGATACGCAGTATTTT.

Turning to this clonotype: At one boundary the junction diverges from the germline segment, which might be a read error. This chain uses TRBV5-1 with TRBJ2-3; 8 bases are a match to TRBD2. Germline CDR1 reads SGHRS; CDR2 reads YFSETQ. The CDR3 is 15 amino acids. Here the CDR3 DNA reads TGCGCCAGCAGCTTGATAGCGGGGAAGACAGATACGCGGTATTTT. It is translated as CASSLIAGKTDTRYF.

This clonotype appeared a few times. This may arise from a read error, as a much more abundant clone is one base away. The chain couples TRBV6-2 or TRBV6-3 to TRBJ2-7; no clear D. The CDR3 consists of 11 residues. Germline loops: CDR1 MNHEY, CDR2 SVGEGT. The ends were cut back, 7 bases at V and 7 bases at J, with 11 bases in the middle. CDR3 nucleotides: TGTGCCAGCACTGATCGGTGGGAGCAGTACTTC. Amino acids: CASTDRWEQYF.

This clonotype was observed a few times. The rearrangement uses TRBV3-1 and TRBJ2-7; 10 nucleotides align to TRBD2. The CDR3 has 18 residues. V was pared by 0 bases and J by 0 bases, with 8 bases of the junction left unmatched. Looked up from germline, CDR1 is LGHDT and CDR2 is YNNKEL (reference sequence). For the CDR3, the DNA is TGTGCCAGCAGCCAAGACACTAGCGGGACCCGCAGCTCCTACGAGCAGTACTTC. Amino acids: CASSQDTSGTRSSYEQYF.

The chain employs TRBV7-3 and TRBJ2-1, with D perhaps TRBD1 (6 bases). From germline, CDR1 is SGHTA and CDR2 FQGTGA. The CDR3 runs to 14 residues. Trimming cost V 0 bases and J 6 bases, with 9 bases left between them. CDR3 region: CASSLTGTLNEQFF. DNA for the CDR3: TGTGCCAGCAGCTTAACCGGGACACTCAATGAGCAGTTCTTC.

The V call is TRBV6-5, the J call TRBJ1-6; D perhaps matches TRBD1 (6 bases). V was trimmed by 5 bases and J by 13 bases, leaving 15 bases between them. The CDR3 covers 13 residues. Germline assignment: CDR1 MNHEY and CDR2 SVGAGI. Here the CDR3 DNA reads TGTGCCAGCAGTGAAGCACAGGGATGGCCCCTCCACTTT. It encodes CASSEAQGWPLHF.

This clonotype appeared once. The V and J genes are TRBV21-1 and TRBJ2-4; the DNA was not used to check the table's D call, TRBD1. TRBV21-1 has pseudogene status. The CDR3 is 20 residues long. CDR3 coding DNA: TGTGCCAGCAGCAAAGTACATCATTATATAGGACAGCTAGCCAAAAACATTCAGTACTTC. Its translation is CASSKVHHYIGQLAKNIQYF.

The chain couples TRBV5-1 to TRBJ2-1; D remains ambiguous. The V end lost 4 bases, the J end lost 0 bases, and 8 bases lay between the germline ends. The germline CDR1 and CDR2 sequences are SGHRS and YFSETQ. CDR3 length: 14 amino acids. CDR3 sequence (DNA): TGCGCCAGCAGCGGAGACACCTCCTACAATGAGCAGTTCTTC. Its protein is CASSGDTSYNEQFF.